This is a list of T cell receptor beta chains from one sample in a study of blood T cell repertoires in COVID-19. TCRdb keeps only in-frame clones here, not all; method: immunoSEQ multiplex PCR. The sample lists around 250,000 clones, roughly 85% seen once, with approximately 8.2% in the top ten. Specimen: PBMCs or T cells enriched from blood (not recorded which). Every receptor here comes from a woman in her fifties or sixties with acute COVID-19. Each CDR3 is given with its conserved first and last residue. Fields, in order: CDR3 protein, CDR3 DNA, D gene, V gene, clone size, J gene. A D gene is named only where the DNA matches it firmly. Clone size is shown for a subset of rows, as once, few, many or a class of expanded clone.

CASSKDGRGTEAFF TGTGCCAGTAGTAAGGACGGGAGGGGGACTGAAGCTTTCTTT NA TRBV19 NA TRBJ1-1
CASSSLAGAMGEQYF TGTGCCAGCAGCTCTTTAGCGGGGGCTATGGGCGAGCAGTACTTC TRBD2 TRBV7-2 NA TRBJ2-7
CASSLTGGLQPQHF TGTGCCAGCAGCCTTACGGGGGGGCTTCAGCCCCAGCATTTT NA TRBV9 NA TRBJ1-5
CASSQVGRTGSEGYTF TGCGCCAGCAGCCAAGTAGGAAGGACAGGGTCGGAAGGCTACACCTTC TRBD1 TRBV4-3 NA TRBJ1-2
CASSNEGRNYGYTF TGTGCCAGCAGCAATGAGGGCCGTAACTATGGCTACACCTTC NA TRBV11-2 NA TRBJ1-2
CASSIGHYEQYF TGTGCCAGTAGTATAGGTCACTACGAGCAGTACTTC NA TRBV19 NA TRBJ2-7
CASSPDRGLYGYTF TGTGCCAGCAGCCCCGACAGGGGGCTCTATGGCTACACCTTC TRBD1 TRBV5-4 few TRBJ1-2
CASSRQTGGAFYYNEQFF TGTGCCAGCAGCCGCCAGACCGGGGGGGCCTTCTACTACAATGAGCAGTTCTTC TRBD2 TRBV7-2 NA TRBJ2-1
CASSRTSGGPNEQFF TGTGCCAGCAGCCGAACTAGCGGGGGGCCCAATGAGCAGTTCTTC TRBD2 TRBV7-9 NA TRBJ2-1
CASSLAGGRADTQYF TGCGCCAGCAGCTTAGCGGGGGGGCGAGCAGATACGCAGTATTTT TRBD2 TRBV5-1 NA TRBJ2-3
CASSRTGVNYGYTF TGTGCCAGCAGCCGAACAGGGGTGAACTATGGCTACACCTTC TRBD1 TRBV3-1/TRBV3-2 NA TRBJ1-2
CASGGEQGVYNEQFF TGTGCCAGCGGCGGAGAACAGGGGGTTTACAATGAGCAGTTCTTC TRBD1 TRBV7-6 NA TRBJ2-1
CASSLSDRGLYEQYF TGTGCCAGCAGCTTGAGTGACAGGGGACTTTACGAGCAGTACTTC TRBD1 TRBV5-5 NA TRBJ2-7
CASSPQVTEAFF TGTGCCAGCAGCCCACAGGTGACTGAAGCTTTCTTT NA TRBV9 NA TRBJ1-1
CASSKGTGLDSEKLFF TGCGCCAGCAGCAAAGGGACAGGGTTAGATAGCGAAAAACTGTTTTTT TRBD1 TRBV5-1 once TRBJ1-4
CASSQDHTTVRSTDTQYF TGCGCCAGCAGCCAAGATCACACCACCGTAAGATCCACAGATACGCAGTATTTT NA TRBV4-3 NA TRBJ2-3
CASLGQGGTEAFF TGTGCCAGTTTGGGACAGGGGGGTACTGAAGCTTTCTTT TRBD1 TRBV28 many TRBJ1-1
CASSLTGFEQYF TGTGCCAGCAGCTTAACGGGTTTTGAGCAGTACTTC NA TRBV5-8 NA TRBJ2-7
CASSVVYRGLEGYTF TGTGCCAGCAGCGTAGTCTACAGGGGATTAGAAGGCTACACCTTC TRBD1 TRBV9 NA TRBJ1-2
CASSISQGVRAGNTIYF TGTGCCAGTAGTATATCTCAGGGTGTACGAGCTGGAAACACCATATATTTT NA TRBV19 NA TRBJ1-3
CASRAVNEKLFF TGTGCCAGTAGGGCCGTTAATGAAAAACTGTTTTTT NA TRBV19 NA TRBJ1-4
CASSLLTGSTEAFF TGTGCCAGCAGTTTGCTGACAGGGAGTACTGAAGCTTTCTTT TRBD1 TRBV2 NA TRBJ1-1
CATSRHLGGQETQYF TGTGCCACCAGCAGACACCTTGGGGGGCAAGAGACCCAGTACTTC NA TRBV15 NA TRBJ2-5
CASSLAPSGGAGELFF TGCGCCAGCAGCTTGGCCCCTAGCGGGGGGGCCGGGGAGCTGTTTTTT TRBD2 TRBV5-1 NA TRBJ2-2
CASSFRLETDTQYF TGTGCCAGCAGTTTCAGACTGGAAACAGATACGCAGTATTTT NA TRBV6-5 NA TRBJ2-3
CASRSSGLGGYGYTF TGCGCCAGCAGATCGTCGGGGTTAGGAGGCTATGGCTACACCTTC NA TRBV10-2 NA TRBJ1-2
CASSAGIQREQYF TGTGCCAGCAGTGCAGGGATCCAACGCGAGCAGTACTTC NA TRBV2 NA TRBJ2-7
CSASDFTGSGNQPQHF TGCAGTGCTAGTGACTTTACAGGGTCAGGCAATCAGCCCCAGCATTTT NA TRBV20-1 NA TRBJ1-5
CASSHFMRQGRDGYTF TGCGCCAGCAGCCACTTTATGCGACAGGGCAGAGATGGCTACACCTTC TRBD1 TRBV4-1 NA TRBJ1-2
CASSPPTVHEQFF TGTGCCAGCTCCCCACCGACAGTCCATGAGCAGTTCTTC NA TRBV18 NA TRBJ2-1
CASSLPSTVPEAFF TGTGCCAGCAGCTTGCCCTCCACGGTACCTGAAGCTTTCTTT NA TRBV5-4 NA TRBJ1-1
CASSSRGEGAQGYTF TGTGCCAGCAGCTCACGGGGTGAGGGGGCGCAGGGCTACACCTTC TRBD1 TRBV7-2 NA TRBJ1-2
CASSLDSLSVYGYTF TGTGCCAGCAGCTTGGATTCTCTGTCAGTGTATGGCTACACCTTC NA TRBV5-6 NA TRBJ1-2
CASSLDRALSYEQYF TGTGCCAGCAGTTTGGACAGGGCCCTGTCCTACGAGCAGTACTTC TRBD1 TRBV7-2 NA TRBJ2-7
CASSLGQAGSNQPQHF TGTGCCAGCAGCCTCGGACAGGCGGGAAGCAATCAGCCCCAGCATTTT TRBD1 TRBV7-2 NA TRBJ1-5
CASSLDAGPPEAFF TGTGCCAGCAGTCTGGACGCGGGTCCCCCTGAAGCTTTCTTT NA TRBV28 NA TRBJ1-1
CASSLGASGGTDTQYF TGTGCCAGCAGCTTAGGGGCTAGCGGGGGCACAGATACGCAGTATTTT TRBD2 TRBV7-9 NA TRBJ2-3